This record concerns one T cell receptor beta chain sequence. Researchers ran the PCR with 60 Vbeta and 13 Jbeta primers. Method: immunoSEQ multiplex PCR; TCRdb's copy keeps in-frame clones and lacks some. The data show 140,000 or so clones, with 80% seen just once and approximately 4.1% held by the top ten. This sample was included in a study of cytomegalovirus exposure and HLA in healthy donors. The CDR3 consists of 14 residues. Trimming removed 8 bases from V and 7 bases from J; junction bases left unmatched: 8. Per germline, CDR1 MDHEN and CDR2 SYDVKM. The chain joins TRBV28 to TRBJ2-7; 13 nucleotides match TRBD2. Sequencing was done on a sample of PBMCs. This TCR came from a man between 40 and 49 years old in good health and CMV-seronegative. CDR3 protein: CASHPGLAGSEQYF. CDR3 DNA: TGTGCCAGCCATCCGGGACTAGCGGGGAGTGAGCAGTACTTC. The whole variable domain, remainder taken from reference TRBV28 and TRBJ2-7, is DVKVTQSSRYLVKRTGEKVFLECVQDMDHENMFWYRQDPGLGLRLIYFSYDVKMKEKGDIPEGYSVSREKKERFSLILESASTNQTSMYLCASHPGLAGSEQYFGPGTRLTVT.